This TCR beta chain was profiled in a study of blood T cell repertoires in COVID-19. Germline loops: CDR1 KGHSH, CDR2 LQKENI. There are 15 residues in the CDR3. Trimming took 6 bases from V and 6 from J; bases not matched to a gene: 10. The table came from immunoSEQ multiplex PCR; TCRdb's copy has only in-frame clones and leaves some out. This sample yields over 250,000 clones, of which 70% to 90% are seen a single time; 11% belongs to the top ten. This clonotype originated in a woman aged 65 to 85 with acute or convalescent COVID-19. This chain connects TRBV18 to TRBJ2-4; TRBD2 agrees at 8 bases. Material for sequencing was peripheral blood. CDR3 in DNA: TGTGCCAGCTCTCAGGGCACCCGGGAGGGAAACATTCAGTACTTC. Its translation is CASSQGTREGNIQYF.